A selection of T cell receptor beta chains follows, all from one sample in a study of blood T cell repertoires in COVID-19. Some clones are missing from TCRdb's copy, which holds only in-frame ones; the method was immunoSEQ multiplex PCR. The data contain roughly 160,000 clones, about 82% of them singletons. The specimen was peripheral blood. These receptors all come from a man in his fifties with active or convalescent COVID-19. CDR3s include the opening cysteine and the closing phenylalanine or tryptophan. The order of the fields is D gene, V gene, J gene, CDR3 length, clone size, CDR3 protein, CDR3 DNA. The D gene is left open where the match is weak. The size of a clone is reported for some rows only, either as once, few or many, or as a class for expanded clones.

d_gene: TRBD1
v_gene: TRBV2
j_gene: TRBJ2-2
len: 15
abundance: NA
CDR3aa: CAREGTGGRTGELFF
CDR3nt: TGTGCCAGAGAAGGGACAGGGGGCCGGACCGGGGAGCTGTTTTTT

d_gene: NA
v_gene: TRBV4-2
j_gene: TRBJ1-6
len: 14
abundance: NA
CDR3aa: CASSQDMAGGALHF
CDR3nt: TGTGCCAGCAGCCAAGATATGGCTGGGGGGGCCCTCCACTTT

d_gene: NA
v_gene: TRBV29-1
j_gene: TRBJ1-2
len: 11
abundance: NA
CDR3aa: CSVSYSYGYTF
CDR3nt: TGCAGCGTTTCGTACAGCTATGGCTACACCTTC

d_gene: TRBD1
v_gene: TRBV15
j_gene: TRBJ1-4
len: 14
abundance: NA
CDR3aa: CATSRTGGREKLFF
CDR3nt: TGTGCCACCAGCAGGACAGGGGGCAGGGAAAAACTGTTTTTT

d_gene: NA
v_gene: TRBV19
j_gene: TRBJ1-1
len: 13
abundance: NA
CDR3aa: CASSIGRIHEAFF
CDR3nt: TGTGCCAGTAGTATCGGGAGAATCCATGAAGCTTTCTTT

d_gene: NA
v_gene: TRBV5-1
j_gene: TRBJ1-1
len: 14
abundance: NA
CDR3aa: CASSLILGNTEAFF
CDR3nt: TGCGCCAGCAGCTTGATCCTCGGGAACACTGAAGCTTTCTTT

d_gene: NA
v_gene: TRBV2
j_gene: TRBJ1-1
len: 15
abundance: NA
CDR3aa: CASSLTTRGDTEAFF
CDR3nt: TGTGCCAGCAGTCTAACGACCCGGGGGGACACTGAAGCTTTCTTT

d_gene: NA
v_gene: TRBV6-6
j_gene: TRBJ1-5
len: 14
abundance: few
CDR3aa: CASSYGGFNQPQHF
CDR3nt: TGTGCCAGCAGTTACGGAGGGTTCAATCAGCCCCAGCATTTT

d_gene: NA
v_gene: TRBV6-1
j_gene: TRBJ1-6
len: 15
abundance: few
CDR3aa: CASSELGGVGSPLHF
CDR3nt: TGTGCCAGCAGTGAATTAGGAGGGGTCGGTTCACCCCTCCACTTT

d_gene: NA
v_gene: TRBV6-6
j_gene: TRBJ1-5
len: 12
abundance: NA
CDR3aa: CASSFPDQPQHF
CDR3nt: TGTGCCAGCAGTTTTCCCGATCAGCCCCAGCATTTT

d_gene: TRBD1
v_gene: TRBV7-2
j_gene: TRBJ1-2
len: 16
abundance: NA
CDR3aa: CASSLTRQGGAKGYTF
CDR3nt: TGTGCCAGCAGCTTAACCCGGCAAGGGGGCGCGAAGGGCTACACCTTC

d_gene: NA
v_gene: TRBV18
j_gene: TRBJ1-2
len: 14
abundance: NA
CDR3aa: CASSPSDSGYGYTF
CDR3nt: TGTGCCAGCTCACCATCGGACAGCGGATATGGCTACACCTTC

d_gene: NA
v_gene: TRBV5-1
j_gene: TRBJ1-2
len: 15
abundance: NA
CDR3aa: CASSFGLDREYGYTF
CDR3nt: TGCGCCAGCAGCTTCGGGCTGGACAGAGAATATGGCTACACCTTC

d_gene: NA
v_gene: TRBV5-1
j_gene: TRBJ1-4
len: 17
abundance: once
CDR3aa: CASSLEWRGATNEKLFF
CDR3nt: TGCGCCAGCAGCTTGGAGTGGAGGGGAGCAACTAATGAAAAACTGTTTTTT

d_gene: NA
v_gene: TRBV29-1
j_gene: TRBJ2-2
len: 14
abundance: NA
CDR3aa: CSVTPALRGGELFF
CDR3nt: TGCAGCGTCACACCGGCCCTCCGGGGCGGGGAGCTGTTTTTT

d_gene: TRBD2
v_gene: TRBV5-6
j_gene: TRBJ2-1
len: 16
abundance: once
CDR3aa: CASSFSGTSGGNEQFF
CDR3nt: TGTGCCAGCAGCTTCTCCGGGACTAGCGGGGGAAATGAGCAGTTCTTC

d_gene: NA
v_gene: TRBV24-1
j_gene: TRBJ1-2
len: 14
abundance: NA
CDR3aa: CATSDRGEAYGYTF
CDR3nt: TGTGCCACCAGTGACCGGGGGGAGGCCTATGGCTACACCTTC

d_gene: TRBD2
v_gene: TRBV6-5
j_gene: TRBJ2-7
len: 14
abundance: NA
CDR3aa: CASSNQAGDYEQYF
CDR3nt: TGTGCCAGCAGTAATCAAGCGGGAGATTACGAGCAGTACTTC